The clone carrying this T cell receptor beta chain came up a few times. Its antigen is currently unknown. This entry is derived from a study of CD8 T cells in Susac syndrome. CD8+ and CD4+ T cells from blood underwent TCR beta sequencing. TEMRA cells were FACS-enriched, unlike CD8+ and CD4+ T cells, which were negatively isolated. With random hexamers, roughly 0.45 to 1 ug RNA was reverse transcribed. Multiplex PCR with immunoSEQ amplified the TCR beta CDR3 across 54 Vbeta and 13 Jbeta. TCRdb independently ran MiXCR on the immunoSEQ multiplex PCR reads; one entry per CDR3 protein. The table lists some 150,000 distinct CDR3 sequences, around 95% of them singletons, with over 0.12% in the top ten. Study conclusions and caveats: As acknowledged by the study, its TCR sequencing and HLA analysis included a relatively small number of individuals.

The TCR originated in a human donor with multiple sclerosis. Source material: CD8+ T cells from PBMCs.

The CDR3 bases are TGTGCCAGCAGCTTAGCCGGAGATACGCAGTATTTT. Encoded protein: CASSLAGDTQYF. The chain joins TRBV5-6 to TRBJ2-3; D is ambiguous. Looked up from germline, CDR1 is SGHDT and CDR2 is YYEEEE. This CDR3 comprises 12 residues. V lost 2 bases and J lost 5, with 6 bases in between.